This T cell receptor (beta chain) was recovered during a study of identical twins. Study outcomes and limitations: Cord blood beta clonotypes present at high abundance carried fewer insertions; no such pattern appeared in memory repertoires. Diverse VJ usage suggested most zero-insertion clonotypes were not invariant T cells.

Addition of a universal primer site occurred through template switching, and cDNA carried unique molecular identifiers. MiXCR, run by TCRdb on the 5' RACE reads, gives a single entry per CDR3 protein. The table records about 1.7 million distinct CDR3 sequences, about 32% of them present only once. V was clipped by 0 bases and J by 11 bases, with 16 bases between them. CDR3 size: 14 residues. Germline V CDR1 and CDR2: MNHNY, SVGAGI (reference sequence). Of note for this clonotype: Its antigen is unknown.

The sample consisted of cord blood. The chain recombines TRBV6-6 with TRBJ2-5; D is perhaps TRBD1 or TRBD2 (5 bases each). This TCR derives from a newborn girl in good health. CDR3 sequence: CASSYSLEGNEQYF. Written as DNA, the CDR3 is TGTGCCAGCAGTTACTCCCTCGAGGGGAATGAGCAGTACTTC.